Listed below are T cell receptor beta chains from one sample, sequenced in a study of blood T cells in healthy people across ages. TCRdb itself ran the 5' RACE reads through MiXCR, one entry per CDR3 protein. The data contain approximately 580,000 distinct CDR3 sequences, around 24% of them singletons. This same sample was also part of a study on T cells of mothers and their children.

Sequenced sample: blood. The receptors derive from a boy aged 10-17 years in good health. The CDR3 runs from the conserved cysteine through the conserved F or W. Fields, in order: D gene, clone size, V gene, J gene, CDR3 protein, CDR3 DNA. The D gene is left open where the match is weak. Size is omitted from some rows. Given values are once, few, many or a class for expanded clones.

TRBD1	NA	TRBV19	TRBJ2-7	CASSNTGGSYEQYF	TGTGCCAGTAGCAACACAGGGGGTTCCTACGAGCAGTACTTC
NA	NA	TRBV7-2	TRBJ2-5	CASWEPGRQETQYF	TGTGCCAGCTGGGAACCGGGACGTCAAGAGACCCAGTACTTC
TRBD1	NA	TRBV7-9	TRBJ2-2	CASSLGGQGSAGELFF	TGTGCCAGCAGCTTAGGAGGACAGGGTTCGGCCGGGGAGCTGTTTTTT
TRBD1	NA	TRBV5-4	TRBJ2-5	CASSETGQGSYQETQYF	TGTGCCAGCAGCGAAACGGGACAGGGGTCCTACCAAGAGACCCAGTACTTC
NA	few	TRBV9	TRBJ1-1	CASSRHRMGEAFF	TGTGCCAGCAGCCGACACCGGATGGGTGAAGCTTTCTTT
TRBD2	NA	TRBV5-1	TRBJ2-1	CASSGGLAWNEQFF	TGCGCCAGCAGCGGGGGACTAGCGTGGAATGAGCAGTTCTTC
NA	NA	TRBV4-3	TRBJ2-2	CASSQTGTLFNTGELFF	TGCGCCAGCAGCCAAACCGGGACTCTTTTTAACACCGGGGAGCTGTTTTTT
TRBD1	NA	TRBV12-3/TRBV12-4	TRBJ1-2	CASSLTGEGYGYTF	TGTGCCAGCAGTCTGACAGGGGAAGGCTATGGCTACACCTTC
TRBD1	NA	TRBV7-9	TRBJ1-4	CVSSLGTGRNEKLFF	TGTGTCAGCAGCTTAGGGACAGGCCGTAATGAAAAACTGTTTTTT
TRBD2	NA	TRBV2	TRBJ2-5	CASSEGASIAGKETQYF	TGTGCCAGCAGTGAAGGGGCATCAATAGCGGGAAAAGAGACCCAGTACTTC
NA	few	TRBV7-2	TRBJ2-7	CASSLTSYSSYEQYF	TGTGCCAGCAGCCTAACAAGTTACAGCTCCTACGAGCAGTACTTC
NA	few	TRBV7-9	TRBJ2-5	CASSLAVNQETQYF	TGTGCCAGCAGCTTAGCTGTGAACCAAGAGACCCAGTACTTC
TRBD1	few	TRBV11-2	TRBJ1-2	CASSSKDRVGRGYTF	TGTGCCAGCAGCTCTAAGGACAGGGTTGGGCGCGGCTACACCTTC
NA	few	TRBV29-1	TRBJ2-7	CSVEVTDRPSYEQYF	TGCAGCGTTGAAGTGACCGACAGGCCCTCCTACGAGCAGTACTTC
TRBD2	many	TRBV7-2	TRBJ2-7	CASSLELAGPYEQYF	TGTGCCAGCAGCTTAGAACTAGCGGGCCCCTACGAGCAGTACTTC
NA	few	TRBV27	TRBJ1-2	CASSPLSHTGLGVGYTF	TGTGCCAGCAGTCCCCTCAGCCACACAGGTTTAGGTGTCGGCTACACCTTC
NA	NA	TRBV20-1	TRBJ2-3	CSAPIETFTDTQYF	TGCAGTGCTCCTATTGAGACGTTCACAGATACGCAGTATTTT
NA	many	TRBV5-1	TRBJ1-1	CASSAQGPENTEAFF	TGCGCCAGCAGCGCACAGGGACCGGAGAACACTGAAGCTTTCTTT
NA	few	TRBV20-1	TRBJ1-2	CSAPKGDGANYGYTF	TGCAGTGCTCCCAAGGGGGACGGCGCTAACTATGGCTACACCTTC
TRBD2	few	TRBV6-4	TRBJ2-1	CASSGTSGAYNEQFF	TGTGCCAGCAGTGGGACTAGCGGGGCCTACAATGAGCAGTTCTTC
NA	NA	TRBV7-2	TRBJ2-5	CASKGPQETQYF	TGTGCCAGTAAGGGGCCCCAAGAGACCCAGTACTTC
TRBD2	NA	TRBV7-7	TRBJ2-2	CASRLGGDTGELFF	TGTGCTAGCCGCCTCGGGGGGGACACCGGGGAGCTGTTTTTT
NA	NA	TRBV5-5	TRBJ1-2	CASRRTESGGYTF	TGTGCCAGCAGACGGACCGAATCGGGCGGCTACACCTTC
NA	few	TRBV3-1	TRBJ1-4	CASPRPPTHNEKLFF	TGTGCCAGCCCACGCCCCCCAACCCATAATGAAAAACTGTTTTTT
NA	NA	TRBV30	TRBJ2-7	CAWSVLPSLYEQYF	TGTGCCTGGAGTGTATTACCATCGCTCTACGAGCAGTACTTC
NA	few	TRBV29-1	TRBJ2-1	CSVELRHNEQFF	TGCAGCGTTGAACTAAGGCACAATGAGCAGTTCTTC
NA	NA	TRBV28	TRBJ1-5	CASGLVGGSNQPQHF	TGTGCCAGCGGTTTAGTTGGGGGTAGCAATCAGCCCCAGCATTTT
NA	NA	TRBV6-2/TRBV6-3	TRBJ2-1	CASSYHLVARSIDNEQFF	TGTGCCAGCAGTTACCACTTAGTTGCCCGCTCGATCGACAATGAGCAGTTCTTC
NA	NA	TRBV12-3/TRBV12-4	TRBJ2-3	CASSFLQGWTDTQYF	TGTGCCAGCAGTTTCTTGCAGGGATGGACAGATACGCAGTATTTT
NA	NA	TRBV18	TRBJ2-5	CASSPKGATQYF	TGTGCCAGCTCACCAAAGGGTGCGACCCAGTACTTC
NA	NA	TRBV4-1	TRBJ2-2	CASRDLALQDTGELFF	TGCGCCAGCAGGGACTTAGCACTCCAGGACACCGGGGAGCTGTTTTTT
NA	few	TRBV9	TRBJ2-7	CASSVAGESSEQYF	TGTGCCAGCAGCGTAGCGGGAGAATCAAGCGAGCAGTACTTC
NA	few	TRBV5-1	TRBJ2-5	CASSKVAGMAETQYF	TGCGCCAGCAGCAAGGTGGCGGGGATGGCGGAGACCCAGTACTTC
NA	NA	TRBV9	TRBJ2-4	CASSEGGIQYF	TGTGCCAGCAGCGAGGGGGGCATTCAGTACTTC
TRBD1	NA	TRBV20-1	TRBJ2-2	CSARNWDREDTGELFF	TGCAGTGCTAGAAATTGGGACAGGGAGGACACCGGGGAGCTGTTTTTT
TRBD2	few	TRBV24-1	TRBJ2-1	CATSDPSGPIYNEQFF	TGTGCCACCAGTGACCCTAGCGGGCCAATCTACAATGAGCAGTTCTTC
NA	many	TRBV27	TRBJ2-1	CASSTPRSNPHEQFF	TGTGCCAGCAGTACCCCCCGGTCAAACCCCCATGAGCAGTTCTTC
TRBD2	few	TRBV5-6	TRBJ2-1	CASRLRTSGGPNEQFF	TGTGCCAGCAGGCTCAGGACTAGCGGGGGACCCAATGAGCAGTTCTTC
NA	NA	TRBV7-9	TRBJ2-7	CASSPPNSYEQYF	TGTGCCAGCAGCCCACCAAACAGTTACGAGCAGTACTTC
TRBD2	few	TRBV6-6	TRBJ2-5	CASSYRLAGGLYQETQYF	TGTGCCAGCAGTTACCGACTAGCGGGAGGGTTGTACCAAGAGACCCAGTACTTC
TRBD1	NA	TRBV24-1	TRBJ1-1	CATSDQTGQGRAFF	TGTGCCACCAGTGATCAGACGGGACAGGGGCGGGCTTTCTTT
NA	few	TRBV7-2	TRBJ2-5	CASSLWVGPNQETQYF	TGTGCCAGCAGCTTATGGGTAGGGCCTAACCAAGAGACCCAGTACTTC
NA	NA	TRBV27	TRBJ2-7	CASSLGPFQGGEQYF	TGTGCCAGCAGTTTAGGACCTTTTCAGGGCGGGGAGCAGTACTTC
NA	few	TRBV20-1	TRBJ2-7	CSAPSGYEQYF	TGCAGTGCGCCTTCAGGCTACGAGCAGTACTTC
NA	few	TRBV6-2/TRBV6-3	TRBJ2-1	CASILNDGHNEQFF	TGTGCCAGCATCCTGAACGACGGGCACAATGAGCAGTTCTTC